This T cell receptor beta chain was retrieved from a study of cytomegalovirus exposure and HLA in healthy donors (dated by TCRdb to 2015 to 2018). For the study in its entirety: According to an earlier analysis of a few hundred of the donors, some 180 million T cells yielded some 110 million unique TCR beta sequences and about 300 Gb of sequence data. To study patterns of TCR occurrence, a later analysis re-analyzed previously published TCR beta repertoires from 700 or so donors and added high-resolution HLA genotyping. The study used immunosequencing to profile the T cell repertoires of several hundred subjects and linked those repertoires to cytomegalovirus serostatus. About 280 gigabases of sequencing data and approximately 92 million unique TCR sequences made up an early release that covered approximately 650 HLA-typed donors. All discovery cohort repertoires had been generated using a single sequencing platform. In a later genetic analysis, genome-wide SNP genotypes for 398 of the 666 donors were used, and that subset was treated as a discovery cohort. Of the 300 to 450 genotyped donors, around 81% fell in the genetic ancestry cluster associated with self-reported Caucasian donors. Among roughly 400 genotyped donors of the cohort, an average of roughly 230,000 unique TCR beta nucleotide sequences was sequenced per donor, of which about 19% were non-productive. Class I and class II HLA loci were covered by the typing at four-digit resolution. Five DR-DQ haplotypes were treated as single units for association and clustering because of strong linkage in the cohort. Alongside the repertoire data, information on donor age, sex, ethnicity and CMV serostatus was compiled. The study aimed to test whether signatures of past pathogen exposure could be identified by cataloging public T cell receptors. Along with the approximately 600-subject first cohort, a separate validation cohort of around 110 different subjects was used. The number of donors typed differed by locus, with roughly 629-640 for A, B, C, DRB1 and DQB1, over 500 for DQA1, 600 to 610 for DPA1, and some 440 for DPB1. In an earlier analysis of 587 of the donors, high-throughput TCR beta sequencing was used to judge whether each TCR beta V gene segment behaved as functional or pseudogenic. High-throughput TCR immunosequencing, statistical association of individual TCRs with disease status, and machine learning were combined to predict cytomegalovirus infection status. Rather than using new phenotypic data, the later analysis identified candidate immune exposures from TCR beta sequences and from how often those sequences occurred across donors. Study-wide conclusions, independent of this receptor: Cytomegalovirus status was reported to be diagnosed by the classifier with high specificity and sensitivity in both the original and validation cohorts. Roughly uniform sequencing depth across donors was assumed in presence/absence analyses, although this assumption may not hold. Over 15 rarely observed V segments, including chromosome 9 orphons, were excluded from the earlier analysis of just under 600 of the donors because counts were too low. Several of the top co-occurrence clusters appeared to be linked to parvovirus B19, influenza, CMV and Epstein-Barr virus, according to a later analysis. A cluster of highly shared sequence variants was judged likely to be a technical artifact of the sequencing pipeline. Immune exposure information for the cohort was limited to CMV serostatus. Across donors, most TCR sequences were observed very rarely, whereas some public TCRs were present in many individuals. A few of the identified cytomegalovirus-associated TCR beta chains were confirmed in vitro to be specific for cytomegalovirus antigens. A later analysis found that TCR association rates varied across HLA loci, with DRB1 alleles showing the most associated TCRs and HLA-C alleles the fewest. In a later genetic analysis, fewer N-insertions in productive TCRs were reported among donors in an Asian-associated ancestry cluster than the roughly 700-donor mean. The cohort was sequenced for TCR beta chains only, and without alpha or paired-chain data the features that could be detected were limited. Linkage disequilibrium might explain the correlated functional status among segregating V segments, but an unknown experimental factor could not be ruled out. An association between a missense DCLRE1C variant and V-gene and J-gene trimming of TCR beta chains was found in a later genetic analysis and replicated in an independent cohort. When HLA alleles, especially DR and DQ, strongly co-occurred, TCR associations were difficult to assign to individual alleles. An earlier analysis of approximately 540 of the donors showed that most TCR beta V segments appeared in productive rearrangements either about 87% or about 30% of the time, which broadly matched IMGT annotations. The authors suggested that the approach could potentially be generalized to other disease states and immunological phenotypes. A further reported finding was that TCR beta sequences accurately predicted the HLA-A and HLA-B alleles for most subjects in the first cohort. HLA typing was unavailable for some donors at each locus, so association tests used only the typed subset. Most CMV-associated TCR beta chains appeared to be HLA-restricted in a later analysis, and the HLA associations seemed to be driven largely by CMV exposure. The study gave a list of 150 to 200 TCR beta chains associated with cytomegalovirus. In a later analysis, HLA-associated TCR beta chains were found to be more clonally expanded and to have lower generation probabilities than equally common non-associated chains. At a false discovery rate of 0.05, a later analysis linked around 15,000 TCR beta sequences to specific HLA alleles.

In total, approximately 700 healthy bone marrow donors made up the cohort. Cohort members were all nominally healthy when sampled, although unrecorded immune exposures were likely present. The donor was CMV seropositive and belonged to the group of 270 or so seropositive cohort members. Each donor provided a peripheral blood sample, and peripheral blood mononuclear cells were used for TCR beta sequencing. Genomic DNA extraction from the blood cell samples was performed with the Qiagen DNeasy Blood Extraction Kit. Remarks on this clone: The target of this receptor is not known. Base qualities are missing; no much larger clone stands one base away.

Library method: the immunoSEQ multiplex PCR assay. The multiplex PCR relied on a mix of 60 forward primers for TCR Vbeta segments and 13 reverse primers for TCR Jbeta segments. A multiplex PCR assay on genomic DNA amplified the CDR3 region of rearranged TCR beta genes. Amplified TCR beta libraries were sequenced as 87-base-pair reads on the Illumina HiSeq System. As for how the authors treated the data: A later analysis tallied 75 million to 95 million unique TCR beta chains across the 660 or so repertoires, and 10 million to 11 million of those chains were shared by two or more donors. A nearest-neighbor algorithm error-corrected the raw reads and collapsed the reads into unique sequences, merging closely related sequences to remove PCR and sequencing errors. Alignment of CDR3 sequences to IMGT reference sequences was used to assign V, D and J gene segments. For a sequence to be retained, a match of at least six nucleotides was required to both a V gene segment and a J gene segment. Rearrangements were called productive when the CDR3 lacked stop codons and stayed in frame with V and J; all others were non-productive. CDR3 was defined by IMGT convention, running from the second conserved V-encoded cysteine to the conserved J-encoded phenylalanine. The earlier analysis of more than 450 of the donors excluded sequences that lacked an unambiguous match to a single V gene segment. In an earlier analysis of more than 500 of the donors, a V segment was called functional when productive rearrangements were above 56.7%, and segregating when the standard deviation between donors exceeded 5%. To diagnose cytomegalovirus status from the catalog of TCR beta chain sequences, a statistical classification framework was built. V and J gene assignment, in a later analysis, came from comparing TCR nucleotide sequences with IMGT/GENE-DB human TR gene sequences. The TCRdist pipeline was used in a later analysis to assign CDR3 sequences and most-parsimonious VDJ recombination scenarios. A later analysis defined each TCR beta chain by its CDR3 amino acid sequence plus V-gene family, and excluded reads lacking a unique V-gene family. To address suspected cross-contamination and a sequencing artifact, a later analysis removed a few hundred highly shared, low-generation-probability nucleotide sequences. A later analysis calculated a clonal expansion index for each public chain from normalized within-repertoire ranks of inferred template counts. A later analysis computed generation probabilities with a VDJ recombination model fitted to out-of-frame rearrangements, and checked the results against IGoR. In a later analysis, TCR-TCR, TCR-HLA and TCR-CMV co-occurrence was scored with hypergeometric tests, and a repertoire-size bias correction was applied to TCR pairs. In a later analysis, false discovery rates were estimated by permuting HLA or CMV assignments 20 times. In a later analysis, co-occurring TCRs were grouped using DBSCAN, and TCRdist sequence similarity was added for clustering within HLA-allele-positive subsets. Repertoires with fewer than 30,000 or more than 120,000 public chains, plus five repertoires with anomalous nucleotide sharing, were excluded from co-occurrence clustering. TCRdb mirrors the immuneACCESS table, restricted to in-frame sequences. Some clones are absent from its copies; in checked studies, under half trace to an unresolved V gene, and the reason for the others is unknown. The DNA was the basis for D and trimming; V, J and clone size are from that table. The sample table contains more than 85,000 clones; only one count was recorded for approximately 79% of them. The top ten clonotypes cover 6.2% of the sample.

The source material was PBMCs. The receptor was isolated from a man aged 30 to 39 in good health and CMV-seropositive.

The nucleotide sequence reads TGTGCCAGCAGCTACGACAGAGATTGGGGTGAGCAGTACTTC. Translated, it gives CASSYDRDWGEQYF. The V and J segments used are TRBV11-2 and TRBJ2-7, and the D gene may be TRBD1, 5 bases matching. CDR1 and CDR2 (SGHAT, FQNNGV) derive from the germline V gene. The germline ends are 17 bases apart after V is trimmed by 4 bases and J by 7 bases. Taken from cysteine to phenylalanine, the CDR3 has 14 residues. This entry keeps only the CDR3 DNA: 42 bases, framed from base 1.